This T cell receptor (beta chain) was obtained from a study of CD8 T cells in ankylosing spondylitis. Libraries for TCR beta were made by quantitative 5'-RACE with molecular barcodes. TCRdb reanalysed the 5' RACE reads using MiXCR and keeps one entry per CDR3 protein. Of 210,000 or so distinct CDR3 sequences in the sample, around 8% were seen once. Trimming cost V 3 bases and J 5 bases, with 22 bases left between them. The germline gives CDR1 KGHSH, CDR2 LQKENI. CDR3 length equals 17 residues. With regard to this clonotype: Antigen unknown.

Findings and limits, study-wide: Blood of patients with ankylosing spondylitis appeared to be characterized by a TCR beta motif of 8 or 9 highly homologous variants. Clones tied to disease were said to be significantly enriched in matched ankylosing spondylitis synovial fluid.

The sample consisted of blood, either unsorted or a sorted T cell fraction (not recorded which). The sequence came from a female donor with ankylosing spondylitis or in good health (not recorded which). The rearrangement joins TRBV18 to TRBJ2-5; D remains unclear. For the CDR3, the DNA is TGTGCCAGCTCACCCCGGATTAGGGAATTAGGCTCGGAGACCCAGTACTTC. Protein product: CASSPRIRELGSETQYF.